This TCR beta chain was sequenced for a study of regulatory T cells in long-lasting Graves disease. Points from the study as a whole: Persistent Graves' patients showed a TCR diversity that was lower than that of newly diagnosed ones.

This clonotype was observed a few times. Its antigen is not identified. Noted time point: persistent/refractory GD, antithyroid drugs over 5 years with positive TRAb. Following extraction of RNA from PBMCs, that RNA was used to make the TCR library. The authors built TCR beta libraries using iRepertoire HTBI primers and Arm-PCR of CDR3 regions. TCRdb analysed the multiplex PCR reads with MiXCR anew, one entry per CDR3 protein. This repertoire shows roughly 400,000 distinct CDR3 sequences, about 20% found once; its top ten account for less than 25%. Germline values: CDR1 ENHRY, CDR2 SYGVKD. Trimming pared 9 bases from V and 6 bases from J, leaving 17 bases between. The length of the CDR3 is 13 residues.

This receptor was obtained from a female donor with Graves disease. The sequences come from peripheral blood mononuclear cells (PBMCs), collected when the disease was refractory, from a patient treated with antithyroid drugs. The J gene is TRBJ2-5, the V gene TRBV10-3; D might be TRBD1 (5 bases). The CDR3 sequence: CAITEGAGKTQYF. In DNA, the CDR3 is TGTGCCATAACAGAAGGGGCCGGAAAGACCCAGTACTTC.